The clone carrying this T cell receptor (beta chain) was counted a few times. This record comes from a study of molecular identifiers for immune sequencing clone quantification. Methods described previously, with TCR primers listed, were used for bulk TCR libraries. TCRdb reprocessed the PCR reads via MiXCR and lists one record per CDR3 protein. The data show about 97,000 distinct CDR3 sequences, 20% to 25% seen once. The CDR3 totals 13 residues. The germline V gene encodes CDR1 SGHDN and CDR2 FVKESK. V lost 4 bases to trimming and J lost 6 bases, with 10 bases between them. Researchers sorted naive CD8 T cells as cells that were CD8+CD4-CCR7+CD45RA+.

This receptor was identified in a human donor in good health. Some libraries in this study had Jurkat cell RNA spiked in. The sample was naive CD8+ T cells from blood, with Jurkat cell RNA spiked in. Documented subset: FACS-sorted CD8+CD4-CCR7+CD45RA+ naive T cells. V gene TRBV14 combines with J gene TRBJ2-1; D is unclear. CDR3: CASSPIGVNEQFF. The CDR3 nucleotides read TGTGCCAGCAGCCCTATTGGAGTCAATGAGCAGTTCTTC.